The 22 T cell receptor beta chains below all came from one sample that was sequenced in a study of blood T cell repertoires in COVID-19. Assay: immunoSEQ multiplex PCR; the TCRdb copy retains only in-frame clones and omits some. The table has roughly 700,000 clones, 70% to 90% seen once. Sample: peripheral blood. All receptors come from a woman aged 18-29 years with acute or convalescent COVID-19.

V usage is TRBV7-9 and J usage is TRBJ1-1; D ambiguous. This CDR3 spans 14 amino acids. V was clipped by 1 base and J by 1 base, with 7 bases between them. CDR1 and CDR2 (germline): SEHNR, FQNEAQ (reference sequence). The CDR3 loop reads CASSLVGPNTEAFF. The DNA for the CDR3 is TGTGCCAGCAGCTTAGTTGGCCCGAACACTGAAGCTTTCTTT.

The chain couples TRBV5-4 to TRBJ2-3; possible D gene TRBD2, 5 bases. Trimming removed 1 base at V and 2 bases at J, with 14 bases between. The germline V gene encodes CDR1 SGHNT and CDR2 YYREEE (reference sequence). There are 16 residues in the CDR3. The CDR3 DNA is TGTGCCAGCAGCTTGTTGTATGGAGGCGACACAGATACGCAGTATTTT. This codes for CASSLLYGGDTDTQYF.

The CDR3 nucleotides are TGTGCCAGCAGTAAAGGACAGGGGATGGTGGGCACTGAAGCTTTCTTT. Its protein is CASSKGQGMVGTEAFF. The chain employs TRBV6-1 and TRBJ1-1; TRBD1 matches 9 bases. The ends lost 5 bases at V and 4 bases at J; junction bases unmatched: 11. The CDR3 has 16 residues. Germline assignment: CDR1 MNHNS and CDR2 SASEGT.

The chain carries TRBV3-1 (or the pseudogene TRBV3-2) and TRBJ1-1; D gene unclear. V lost 1 base, J lost 0 bases, and 9 bases lay in between. Looked up from germline, CDR1 is LGHDT and CDR2 is YNNKEL (reference sequence). The CDR3 loop spans 15 amino acids. This CDR3 is CASSQAAALNTEAFF. In nucleotides, the CDR3 is TGTGCCAGCAGCCAAGCGGCAGCGTTGAACACTGAAGCTTTCTTT.

This clone appeared a single time. The genes are TRBV4-1 and TRBJ1-3; D might be TRBD1 (5 bases). Trimming removed 3 bases from V and 1 base from J, with 10 bases in between. The CDR3 contains 15 residues. Germline V lookup: CDR1 MGHRA, CDR2 YSYEKL. CDR3 in DNA: TGCGCCAGCAGCCACCGACGACAGTCTGGAAACACCATATATTTT. It specifies CASSHRRQSGNTIYF.

The chain links TRBV29-1 to TRBJ1-1; 10 nucleotides align to TRBD1. V dropped 4 bases and J dropped 7; count of bases not matched to a gene: 9. Germline CDR1 reads SQVTM; CDR2 reads ANQGSEA. This CDR3 has 14 residues. As DNA, the CDR3 is TGCAGCGTTGTAATTTGGGACAGGGGATTTGAAGCTTTCTTT. It encodes CSVVIWDRGFEAFF.

The chain recombines TRBV10-3 with TRBJ2-1; unclear D gene. The CDR3 sequence is 16 residues long. Deletions cut 0 bases from V and 0 bases from J, with 9 bases between. The germline CDR1 and CDR2 sequences are ENHRY and SYGVKD. CDR3 region: CAISESTSSSYNEQFF. Written as DNA, the CDR3 is TGTGCCATCAGTGAGTCGACTTCGAGCTCCTACAATGAGCAGTTCTTC.

This clone appeared a single time. V is TRBV7-9 and J is TRBJ1-2; D uncertain. Germline V gene lookup returns CDR1 SEHNR and CDR2 FQNEAQ (reference sequence). CDR3 length: 13 residues. Trimming stripped 3 bases from V and 0 bases from J, with 5 bases between. CDR3 sequence: CASSFNANYGYTF. CDR3 nucleotides: TGTGCCAGCAGCTTTAATGCTAACTATGGCTACACCTTC.

This sequence joins TRBV12-5 and TRBJ2-7; D is unresolved. The CDR3 is 14 amino acids. Germline V gene lookup returns CDR1 LGHNT and CDR2 FRNRAP. V gave up 3 bases and J gave up 0 bases, with 9 bases separating them. The DNA of the CDR3 is TGTGCTAGTGGTTTCCAGGCAGGCTCCTACGAGCAGTACTTC. It codes for CASGFQAGSYEQYF. Looking up the rest from reference TRBV12-5 and TRBJ2-7 gives the full variable domain: DARVTQTPRHKVTEMGQEVTMRCQPILGHNTVFWYRQTMMQGLELLAYFRNRAPLDDSGMPKDRFSAEMPDATLATLKIQPSEPRDSAVYFCASGFQAGSYEQYFGPGTRLTVT.

The chain carries TRBV30 and TRBJ2-3; 8 nucleotides agree with TRBD2. Unmatched junction bases numbered 8, after V lost 2 bases and J lost 4 bases. The germline gives CDR1 GTSNPN, CDR2 SVGIG (reference sequence). The length of the CDR3 is 15 residues. CDR3 nucleotide sequence: TGTGCCTGGAGTCCTACGGCGGGGGGTGCAGATACGCAGTATTTT. This sequence encodes CAWSPTAGGADTQYF.

This clone occurred once. The CDR3 protein is CASSTGQPLGYTF. Written as DNA, the CDR3 is TGTGCCAGTAGTACAGGACAGCCCCTAGGCTACACCTTC. The chain has TRBV19 and TRBJ1-2; D perhaps matches TRBD1 (6 bases). The CDR3 sequence is 13 residues long. Germline values: CDR1 LNHDA, CDR2 SQIVND (reference sequence). Trimming removed 4 bases at V and 8 bases at J, with 14 bases between.

The chain carries TRBV27 and TRBJ1-5; D remains ambiguous. Trimming removed 1 base from V and 4 bases from J, with 5 bases in between. The CDR3 contains 13 residues. CDR1 is MNHEY, CDR2 SMNVEV, per germline (reference sequence). CDR3 residues: CASSLFLNQPQHF. The CDR3, as DNA: TGTGCCAGCAGTTTATTCCTTAATCAGCCCCAGCATTTT.

This sequence joins TRBV4-1 and TRBJ1-1; unclear D gene. The germline V gene encodes CDR1 MGHRA and CDR2 YSYEKL. Trimming took 1 base from V and 5 from J, leaving 14 bases between them. This CDR3 is 15 amino acids long. CDR3 sequence: CASSQVGRSRTEAFF. CDR3 bases: TGCGCCAGCAGCCAAGTAGGAAGGAGTCGGACTGAAGCTTTCTTT.

The V gene is TRBV13, the J gene TRBJ2-7, with D uncertain. Germline V gene lookup returns CDR1 PRHDT and CDR2 FYEKMQ (reference sequence). V was clipped by 8 bases and J by 0 bases, with 11 bases between them. This CDR3 spans 13 amino acids. CDR3 bases: TGTGCCAGCCGTGAGGTGAGCTCCTACGAGCAGTACTTC. It translates to CASREVSSYEQYF.

The genes are TRBV19 and TRBJ1-5, with D perhaps matching TRBD1 (6 bases). V gave up 7 bases and J gave up 6 bases, with 16 bases separating them. There are 14 residues in the CDR3. Looked up from germline, CDR1 is LNHDA and CDR2 is SQIVND (reference sequence). The CDR3, as DNA: TGTGCCAGTACCGAGACAGGTGGGCTTCAGCCCCAGCATTTT. Translating it yields CASTETGGLQPQHF.

The chain employs TRBV7-7 and TRBJ1-2, with D tentatively TRBD1 (5 bases). This CDR3 has 14 amino acids. Trimming took off 6 bases at V and 0 bases at J, with 11 bases between the two ends. Per the germline V gene, CDR1 is SSHAT and CDR2 is FNYEAQ (reference sequence). CDR3 nucleotide sequence: TGTGCCAGCAGTCCCCGGACACCTAACTATGGCTACACCTTC. Amino acid sequence: CASSPRTPNYGYTF.

The rearrangement uses TRBV5-6 and TRBJ1-2; D call uncertain. Trimming stripped 4 bases from V and 11 bases from J, with 15 bases between. Germline V gene lookup returns CDR1 SGHDT and CDR2 YYEEEE. This CDR3 spans 12 amino acids. The CDR3 nucleotides read TGTGCCAGCAGCCCCAGTTCCCTGCGGTACACCTTC. Protein product: CASSPSSLRYTF.

A note on this clone: The same CDR3 arises from other DNA sequences in this sample as well. This chain joins TRBV4-1 and TRBJ2-7; D not certain. Germline CDR1 reads MGHRA; CDR2 reads YSYEKL. The CDR3 loop spans 13 amino acids. The V end was cut by 0 bases, the J end by 1 base, with 4 bases between. DNA for the CDR3: TGCGCCAGCAGCCAAGACAGATCCTACGAGCAGTACTTC. Its protein is CASSQDRSYEQYF.

The chain has TRBV5-1 and TRBJ2-7; tentatively, D is TRBD1 (8 bases). The V and J ends lost 3 bases and 6 bases respectively, with 16 bases between them. The germline V gene encodes CDR1 SGHRS and CDR2 YFSETQ. This CDR3 contains 14 residues. The CDR3, as DNA: TGCGCCAGCAGCTCAGCGGGACAGGTGTCCGAGCAGTACTTC. As protein: CASSSAGQVSEQYF.

The chain links TRBV7-6 to TRBJ1-2; D gene uncertain. CDR1 is SGHVS and CDR2 is FNYEAQ in the germline V gene. V shed 2 bases and J shed 5 bases, with 12 bases lying between them. The CDR3 has 14 amino acids. CDR3 bases: TGTGCCAGCAGCTTAAACGGGATAGATTATGGCTACACCTTC. This codes for CASSLNGIDYGYTF.

V and J are TRBV12-3 or TRBV12-4 and TRBJ2-3; D unresolved. The V end lost 6 bases, the J end lost 2 bases, and 3 bases lay between the germline ends. CDR3 size: 11 residues. This chain's CDR3 is CASSYTDTQYF. The DNA for the CDR3 is TGTGCCAGCAGCTACACAGATACGCAGTATTTT.

This rearrangement joins TRBV25-1 to TRBJ1-5; a possible D gene is TRBD1 (5 bases). CDR1 and CDR2 from the germline V gene are MGHDK and SYGVNS. The V end was cut by 4 bases, the J end by 1 base, with 11 bases between. The CDR3 runs to 15 residues. The CDR3 region is CASSGSGVSNQPQHF. CDR3 sequence (DNA): TGTGCCAGCAGTGGATCGGGGGTGAGCAATCAGCCCCAGCATTTT.